This entry lists 14 T cell receptor beta chains sequenced from one sample in a study of T cells in localized non-small cell lung cancer. Measured with immunoSEQ multiplex PCR; TCRdb has only the in-frame clones, and not every one. Of 30,000 to 35,000 clones in the sample, around 93% are singletons; the top ten hold 7% to 9%. Sequences were derived from peripheral blood, sampled before any cancer treatment. The receptors were gathered from a female donor of 60 years or more with stage I lung adenocarcinoma.

The J gene is TRBJ2-7, the V gene TRBV7-2, with 9 bases identical to TRBD2. This CDR3 is built from 14 residues. Looked up from germline, CDR1 is SGHTA and CDR2 is FQGNSA. The V and J ends lost 4 bases and 2 bases, in that order; junction bases with no gene match: 3. In DNA, the CDR3 is TGTGCCAGCAGCTCGGCGGGGGGGCCCTACGAGCAGTACTTC. Translated: CASSSAGGPYEQYF.

The chain carries TRBV14 and TRBJ2-1; TRBD2 aligns across 8 bases. The length of the CDR3 is 20 residues. V shed 0 bases, J shed 7 bases, and the junction held 20 bases outside the gene matches. Germline V gene lookup returns CDR1 SGHDN and CDR2 FVKESK. CDR3 in DNA: TGTGCCAGCAGCCAAGATAACTTTTATTGGATCGGGGGGGCACGGAATGAGCAGTTCTTC. Translation gives CASSQDNFYWIGGARNEQFF.

This sequence joins TRBV28 and TRBJ1-5, with 8 bases fitting TRBD1. The CDR3 runs to 15 residues. The germline V gene encodes CDR1 MDHEN and CDR2 SYDVKM. With V trimmed by 9 bases and J by 3 bases, 10 bases remained unmatched. CDR3 sequence (DNA): TGTGCCAGTTGTCCGACAGGGGCTAACAATCAGCCCCAGCATTTT. The encoded protein is CASCPTGANNQPQHF.

The V gene is TRBV6-1, the J gene TRBJ2-1; 8 bases are a match to TRBD1. The CDR3 covers 11 residues. Germline V lookup: CDR1 MNHNS, CDR2 SASEGT. Unmatched junction bases numbered 9, after V lost 10 bases and J lost 13 bases. DNA of the CDR3: TGTGCCATAGGTCAGGGGGCGGGACAGTTCTTC. It yields the protein CAIGQGAGQFF.

The CDR3 nucleotides read TGTGCCAGCAGTTTAGTGGGAGAGACCCAGTACTTC. Translating it yields CASSLVGETQYF. V is TRBV27 and J is TRBJ2-5; D unclear. The germline V gene encodes CDR1 MNHEY and CDR2 SMNVEV (reference sequence). Trimming cost V 2 bases and J 4 bases, with 5 bases left between them. The CDR3 has 12 amino acids.

V usage is TRBV5-1 and J usage is TRBJ2-5; no reliable D call. V lost 1 base and J 4 bases, leaving 14 bases between the germline ends. This CDR3 has 15 amino acids. Germline CDR1 and CDR2: SGHRS and YFSETQ. CDR3 nucleotides: TGCGCCAGCAGCTTGACCGCACCCATGGGAGAGACCCAGTACTTC. It codes for CASSLTAPMGETQYF.

This chain uses TRBV19 with TRBJ1-1, with 9 bases aligning to TRBD1. The CDR3 contains 15 residues. Germline V gene data show CDR1 as LNHDA and CDR2 as SQIVND (reference sequence). V shed 5 bases, J shed 5 bases, and the junction held 9 bases outside the gene matches. The CDR3 DNA sequence: TGTGCCAGTAGTGCGTTCCTCGACAGGGGGACTGAAGCTTTCTTT. Translation: CASSAFLDRGTEAFF.

The V call is TRBV19, the J call TRBJ2-7; the D gene is possibly TRBD2 (5 bases). The V gene lost 3 bases and the J gene lost 7 bases, with 16 bases spanning the gap. The CDR3 has 14 residues. CDR1 and CDR2 (germline): LNHDA, SQIVND (reference sequence). The CDR3 here is CASSIGGFRGEQYV. CDR3 sequence (DNA): TGTGCCAGTAGTATCGGTGGATTTCGCGGGGAGCAGTACGTC.

This clone appeared a single time. The gene calls are TRBV25-1 and TRBJ2-6, with D unclear. Germline lookup yields CDR1 MGHDK and CDR2 SYGVNS. The CDR3 totals 15 residues. Deletions cut 1 base from V and 0 bases from J, with 4 bases between. CDR3 DNA sequence: TGTGCCAGCAGTGAATTTGGCTCTGGGGCCAACGTCCTGACTTTC. It is translated as CASSEFGSGANVLTF.

CDR3 DNA: TGTGCCAGCAGCCAAGCAGGGGACGGTGAAAAACTGTTTTTT. This encodes CASSQAGDGEKLFF. The genes are TRBV4-2 and TRBJ1-4, with D maybe TRBD1 (6 bases). Germline CDR1 and CDR2: LGHNA and YNFKEQ. CDR3 length: 14 residues. V was trimmed by 1 base and J by 7 bases, leaving 10 bases between them.

The CDR3 is CASRGGQTYEQYF. CDR3 bases: TGCGCCAGCAGGGGCGGACAGACCTACGAGCAGTACTTC. This chain connects TRBV5-1 to TRBJ2-7; TRBD1 might be the D (6 bases). With 5 bases removed from V and 2 bases from J, the gap between germline ends came to 11 bases. This CDR3 contains 13 residues. Germline CDR1 is SGHRS and CDR2 is YFSETQ.

The table lists this clone with a count of one. In DNA form, the CDR3 reads TGTGCCAGTAGTAAGGAGACAGGGGGCGTAACCTACGAGCAGTACTTC. It encodes CASSKETGGVTYEQYF. The rearrangement joins TRBV19 to TRBJ2-7; 10 bases match TRBD1. V was clipped by 4 bases and J by 2 bases; unmatched bases: 8. CDR3 length: 16 amino acids. Germline loops: CDR1 LNHDA, CDR2 SQIVND (reference sequence). Full variable domain (missing parts from reference TRBV19 and TRBJ2-7): DGGITQSPKYLFRKEGQNVTLSCEQNLNHDAMYWYRQDPGQGLRLIYYSQIVNDFQKGDIAEGYSVSREKKESFPLTVTSAQKNPTAFYLCASSKETGGVTYEQYFGPGTRLTVT.

This clone was seen more than once but under ten times. The chain links TRBV5-1 to TRBJ1-1, with D hard to call. The CDR3 runs 14 residues. In germline, CDR1 is SGHRS, CDR2 YFSETQ. Trimming removed 2 bases from V and 4 bases from J, with 12 bases in between. The CDR3 loop is CASSLLDGTTEAFF. DNA for the CDR3: TGCGCCAGCAGCTTACTTGACGGAACCACTGAAGCTTTCTTT.

V is TRBV28 and J is TRBJ1-1; D is unclear. The CDR3 covers 16 residues. The germline V gene has CDR1 MDHEN and CDR2 SYDVKM. Trimming took off 3 bases at V and 0 bases at J, with 14 bases between the two ends. The CDR3 DNA is TGTGCCAGCAGTTTGGCGGTCAGTAGAATGAACACTGAAGCTTTCTTT. Translated, it gives CASSLAVSRMNTEAFF.